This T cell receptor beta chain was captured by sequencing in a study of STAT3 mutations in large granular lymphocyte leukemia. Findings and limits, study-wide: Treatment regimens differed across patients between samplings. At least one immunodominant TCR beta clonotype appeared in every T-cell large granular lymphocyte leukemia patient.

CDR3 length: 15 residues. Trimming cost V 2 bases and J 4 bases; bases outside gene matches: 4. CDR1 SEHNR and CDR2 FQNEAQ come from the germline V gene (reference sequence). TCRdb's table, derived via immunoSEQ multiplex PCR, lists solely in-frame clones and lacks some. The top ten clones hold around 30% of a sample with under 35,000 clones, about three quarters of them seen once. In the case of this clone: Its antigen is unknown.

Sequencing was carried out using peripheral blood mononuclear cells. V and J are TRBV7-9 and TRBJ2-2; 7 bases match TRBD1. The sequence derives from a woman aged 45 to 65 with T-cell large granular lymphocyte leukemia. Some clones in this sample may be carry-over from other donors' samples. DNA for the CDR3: TGTGCCAGCAGCTTAAGGGGGCATCGCACCGGGGAGCTGTTTTTT. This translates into CASSLRGHRTGELFF.